The next 8 T cell receptor beta chains were all read from a single sample in a study of graft-versus-host responses after intestinal transplantation. Sequencing used immunoSEQ multiplex PCR; TCRdb keeps in-frame clones, though not all of them. The sample lists 33,000 or so clones; around 95% were seen once. Sequencing used PBMCs, obtained 16 days after intestinal transplant. The receptors derive from a human patient who received an intestinal transplant, so some T cells may come from the graft donor.

The rearrangement uses TRBV6-5 and TRBJ2-3; maybe TRBD1 (5 bases). The CDR3 extends over 15 amino acids. Germline CDR1 reads MNHEY; CDR2 reads SVGAGI. Trimming stripped 0 bases from V and 3 bases from J, with 10 bases between. The CDR3 sequence: CASSYSGQDTDTQYF. The CDR3 region has the DNA TGTGCCAGCAGTTACTCGGGGCAGGATACAGATACGCAGTATTTT.

The rearrangement uses TRBV10-3 and TRBJ2-2, with D uncertain. There are 14 residues in the CDR3. Trimming left V 4 bases short and J 0 bases short, with 6 bases between. In germline, CDR1 is ENHRY, CDR2 SYGVKD. Here the CDR3 DNA reads TGTGCCATCAGTGCAGAAGCGAACACCGGGGAGCTGTTTTTT. Its protein is CAISAEANTGELFF.

This clone was recorded once. This chain uses TRBV30 with TRBJ2-7; 7 bases are shared with TRBD2. Germline CDR1 is GTSNPN and CDR2 is SVGIG (reference sequence). J gave up 0 bases and V 0 bases, and 14 bases lay outside the gene matches. CDR3 length equals 18 residues. The CDR3 DNA sequence: TGTGCCTGGAGTGTTATTCAAAGTGGCGGGAGCCTCTCCTACGAGCAGTACTTC. It encodes CAWSVIQSGGSLSYEQYF.

The sample holds a few counts of this clone. The chain is built from TRBV18 and TRBJ2-1, with 7 bases that match TRBD1. The V segment lost 4 bases and the J segment 4 bases; nucleotides outside the gene matches: 7. This CDR3 has 15 residues. Germline V CDR1 and CDR2: KGHSH, LQKENI. This CDR3 is CASSHGTEIYNEQFF. The CDR3 nucleotides are TGTGCCAGCTCACACGGGACAGAGATTTACAATGAGCAGTTCTTC.

The V and J genes are TRBV28 and TRBJ2-4, with D unclear. Between the trimmed V and J ends, which lost 5 bases and 0 bases, there was a span of 11 bases. This CDR3 spans 15 amino acids. Germline V lookup: CDR1 MDHEN, CDR2 SYDVKM. The CDR3 bases are TGTGCCAGCAGTCCCCAGGAAATAGCCAAAAACATTCAGTACTTC. Translation gives CASSPQEIAKNIQYF.

J is TRBJ2-1 and V is TRBV25-1; D is perhaps TRBD2 (6 bases). The ends were cut back, 5 bases at V and 5 bases at J, with 13 bases in the middle. The CDR3 has 14 amino acids. Germline assignment: CDR1 MGHDK and CDR2 SYGVNS. CDR3 DNA sequence: TGTGCCAGCAGTACTAGCCCGGGGGACAATGAGCAGTTCTTC. As protein: CASSTSPGDNEQFF.

On this clone itself: A read error may account for a junction end that differs from germline. The chain joins TRBV4-1 to TRBJ2-5; 13 positions agree with TRBD2. This CDR3 contains 19 residues. Looked up from germline, CDR1 is MGHRA and CDR2 is YSYEKL. This chain's CDR3 is CASNQDGRTSGSFRETQYF. In nucleotides, the CDR3 is TGCGCCAGCAACCAAGATGGACGGACTAGCGGGAGCTTTAGGGAGACCCAGTACTTC.

The rearrangement links TRBV7-2 to TRBJ1-5; D remains unclear. CDR1 is SGHTA and CDR2 is FQGNSA in the germline V gene. V was clipped by 8 bases and J by 4 bases, with 9 bases between them. The CDR3 has 12 amino acids. CDR3 sequence (DNA): TGTGCCAGCGGAGGTTCGAATCAGCCCCAGCATTTT. It is translated as CASGGSNQPQHF.